A selection of T cell receptor beta chains follows, all from one sample in a study of OX40 agonist ivuxolimab in advanced cancers. TCRdb keeps only in-frame clones here, not all; method: immunoSEQ multiplex PCR. The sample carries approximately 54,000 clones, around 90% recorded once. Sequenced material: CD4+ or CD8+ T cells sorted from blood, taken in a trial of the OX40 agonist ivuxolimab. These receptors came from an adult with an advanced solid tumor such as melanoma, head and neck, liver or kidney cancer. The CDR3 runs from the conserved cysteine through the conserved F or W. Fields, in order: clone size, D gene, V gene, J gene, CDR3 DNA, CDR3 protein. D genes are given only for firm matches. A clone size is listed for some rows: how often the clone was seen (once, few, many), or a class if it is expanded.

.	.	TRBV20-1	TRBJ2-3	TGCAGTGCTAGATCCGATACGCAGTATTTT	CSARSDTQYF
.	.	TRBV7-9	TRBJ2-7	TGTGCCAGCAGCTTACCCCTGGGCAGACCCTACGAGCAGTACTTC	CASSLPLGRPYEQYF
.	.	TRBV6-1	TRBJ2-7	TGTGCCAGCAGTGAAGGTGACAGGATCTCATCGCCCTACGAGCAGTACTTC	CASSEGDRISSPYEQYF
few	.	TRBV19	TRBJ1-5	TGTGCCAGTAGTGACAGCGGCCTCGATCAGCCCCAGCATTTT	CASSDSGLDQPQHF
once	TRBD1	TRBV5-5	TRBJ1-5	TGTGCCAGCAGCACGAGACAGGGGTTGGAGCCCCAGCATTTT	CASSTRQGLEPQHF
.	TRBD2	TRBV28	TRBJ2-2	TGTGCCAGCAGTGACCACATCCCGCAAACTAGCGGGAGGGCGGTGAACACCGGGGAGCTGTTTTTT	CASSDHIPQTSGRAVNTGELFF
.	.	TRBV10-3	TRBJ1-1	TGTGCCATCAGTGAGTCGATGAGGCCTGAAGCTTTCTTT	CAISESMRPEAFF
.	TRBD1	TRBV9	TRBJ1-4	TGTGCCAGCAGCCTTGGGACAGGGTCCGAAAAACTGTTTTTT	CASSLGTGSEKLFF
.	.	TRBV27	TRBJ2-2	TGTGCCAGCAGTTTATCTCCTTTGACTTCCAGTGCCGGGGAGCTGTTTTTT	CASSLSPLTSSAGELFF
.	TRBD2	TRBV28	TRBJ2-5	TGTGCCAGCAGTTTCGGACTAGCGGACCAAGAGACCCAGTACTTC	CASSFGLADQETQYF
.	TRBD1	TRBV18	TRBJ2-7	TGTGCCAGCTCACCTGGGACAGGGTTAATCGAGCAGTACTTC	CASSPGTGLIEQYF
.	.	TRBV9	TRBJ2-1	TGTGCCAGCAGCGTAGCTGAGGGATACAATGAGCAGTTCTTC	CASSVAEGYNEQFF
.	.	TRBV6-6	TRBJ2-1	TGTGCCAGCAGTCCTTACCGGGGGCCTAGGGATGAGCAGTTCTTC	CASSPYRGPRDEQFF
.	.	TRBV4-1	TRBJ1-1	TGCGCCAGCAGCCCACTGGGGGCCGTCCTGGACACTGAAGCTTTCTTT	CASSPLGAVLDTEAFF